Following are 31 T cell receptor beta chains from one sample sequenced in a study of cytomegalovirus exposure and HLA in healthy donors (dated by TCRdb to about 2017). Library preparation employed the immunoSEQ multiplex PCR assay. For the multiplex PCR, a mixture combining 60 forward primers for TCR Vbeta segments and 13 reverse primers for TCR Jbeta segments was used. In TCRdb, the immuneACCESS table is reduced to in-frame sequences with V and J assigned. These tables do not hold every clone; where another copy was compared, an unresolved V gene accounts for under half, and the others remain unexplained. The table for this sample lists roughly 220,000 clones; 70% to 85% of them were counted only once. Together, the top ten hold around 1.7% of the sample. Sequencing was carried out using PBMCs. Source of these receptors: a man in his fifties in good health and CMV-seronegative.

The chain couples TRBV28 to TRBJ2-7; the D gene is possibly TRBD1 (6 bases). The germline V gene has CDR1 MDHEN and CDR2 SYDVKM. The length of the CDR3 is 14 residues. V was trimmed by 7 bases and J by 6 bases, leaving 19 bases between them. The CDR3 DNA follows: TGTGCCAGCACCCGGACAGATTGGGTCGGCGAGCAGTACTTC. Protein product: CASTRTDWVGEQYF.

With respect to this clone: The sample has other DNA sequences that encode this CDR3 too. The chain uses TRBV19 and TRBJ1-5, with D hard to call. V gave up 1 base and J gave up 1 base, with 8 bases separating them. CDR1 LNHDA and CDR2 SQIVND come from the germline V gene (reference sequence). The CDR3 extends over 15 amino acids. The CDR3 reads CASSIGGGSNQPQHF. The CDR3 DNA sequence: TGTGCCAGTAGTATAGGGGGAGGGAGCAATCAGCCCCAGCATTTT.

The rearrangement uses TRBV6-5 and TRBJ1-1; no reliable D call. This CDR3 is built from 15 residues. With 6 bases removed from V and 1 base from J, the gap between germline ends came to 15 bases. CDR1 is MNHEY and CDR2 is SVGAGI in the germline V gene. CDR3 nucleotide sequence: TGTGCCAGCAGGGAAATTTACAGAAGGAACACTGAAGCTTTCTTT. Its translation is CASREIYRRNTEAFF.

The V and J genes are TRBV4-1 and TRBJ2-3, with 9 bases matching TRBD2. The CDR3 has 15 amino acids. Germline V gene data show CDR1 as MGHRA and CDR2 as YSYEKL. J gave up 1 base and V 4 bases, and 3 bases lay outside the gene matches. The CDR3 DNA reads TGCGCCAGCAGCCGGAGACTAGCGGGCACAGATACGCAGTATTTT. It encodes CASSRRLAGTDTQYF.

The genes are TRBV30 and TRBJ1-1; TRBD1 is a possible D gene (5 bases). Germline CDR1 and CDR2: GTSNPN and SVGIG (reference sequence). Trimming left V 3 bases short and J 3 bases short, with 17 bases between. CDR3 length: 15 residues. The CDR3 here is CAWRRTLFGDTEAFF. DNA of the CDR3: TGTGCCTGGAGGAGGACACTCTTTGGGGACACTGAAGCTTTCTTT. Looking up the rest from reference TRBV30 and TRBJ1-1 gives the full variable domain: SQTIHQWPATLVQPVGSPLSLECTVEGTSNPNLYWYRQAAGRGLQLLFYSVGIGQISSEVPQNLSASRPQDRQFILSSKKLLLSDSGFYLCAWRRTLFGDTEAFFGQGTRLTVV.

With respect to this clone: A junction end diverges from the germline sequence, so it may reflect a read error. Different DNA sequences within this sample yield the same CDR3. The chain employs TRBV27 and TRBJ1-3; possible D gene TRBD1, 5 bases. The CDR3 has 14 residues. Germline assignment: CDR1 MNHEY and CDR2 SMNVEV (reference sequence). The CDR3 loop reads CASSLIGGENTIYF. In DNA, the CDR3 is TGCGCCAGCAGTCTTATCGGGGGGGAAAACACCATATATTTT.

The count of this clone is one. The chain couples TRBV4-1 to TRBJ2-5, with 10 bases aligning to TRBD2. The germline CDR1 and CDR2 sequences are MGHRA and YSYEKL. Losses at the gene ends were 5 bases for V and 5 bases for J; bases not matched to a gene: 14. This CDR3 spans 17 amino acids. CDR3 sequence (DNA): TGCGCCAGCAGCTACCAATATCGGCTAGCGGGAGTTGAGACCCAGTACTTC. The encoded protein is CASSYQYRLAGVETQYF.

This clone appeared a few times. V usage is TRBV5-6 and J usage is TRBJ1-1; 7 nucleotides agree with TRBD1. The CDR3 spans 15 residues. Germline CDR1 is SGHDT and CDR2 is YYEEEE. Germline trimming cut 1 base from V and 0 bases from J; bases unmatched to any gene: 3. The CDR3 DNA reads TGTGCCAGCAGCTTGCTCGACAGGGTGAACACTGAAGCTTTCTTT. Its translation is CASSLLDRVNTEAFF.

The V call is TRBV5-1, the J call TRBJ2-3; 11 bases match TRBD1. The ends lost 2 bases at V and 5 bases at J; junction bases unmatched: 7. Looked up from germline, CDR1 is SGHRS and CDR2 is YFSETQ. CDR3 length: 16 residues. CDR3 sequence reads: CASSFPDRGQKDTQYF. The CDR3 DNA is TGCGCCAGCAGCTTTCCGGACAGGGGGCAGAAAGATACGCAGTATTTT.

For the CDR3, the DNA is TGCGCCAGCAGCCCGGGACAGGAATATGGCTACACCTTC. The encoded protein is CASSPGQEYGYTF. This chain connects TRBV4-1 to TRBJ1-2; TRBD1 matches at 8 bases. This CDR3 contains 13 residues. Per germline, CDR1 MGHRA and CDR2 YSYEKL. Trimming cost V 4 bases and J 5 bases; bases outside gene matches: 3.

This chain uses TRBV7-2 with TRBJ2-1; a possible D gene is TRBD2 (5 bases). The germline V and J ends were trimmed by 0 bases and 2 bases, with 11 bases remaining between them. The CDR3 has 16 amino acids. The germline V gene encodes CDR1 SGHTA and CDR2 FQGNSA. CDR3 in DNA: TGTGCCAGCAGCTTAGCGTTGGGAGTTGCCTACAATGAGCAGTTCTTC. Its protein product is CASSLALGVAYNEQFF. The whole variable domain, remainder taken from reference TRBV7-2 and TRBJ2-1, is GAGVSQSPSNKVTEKGKDVELRCDPISGHTALYWYRQSLGQGLEFLIYFQGNSAPDKSGLPSDRFSAERTGGSVSTLTIQRTQQEDSAVYLCASSLALGVAYNEQFFGPGTRLTVL.

The rearrangement uses TRBV27 and TRBJ2-2; 16 nucleotides match TRBD2. V lost 5 bases and J lost 4; bases outside the gene matches: 13. This CDR3 region has 20 residues. The V gene's germline CDR1 is MNHEY and CDR2 SMNVEV (reference sequence). The DNA for the CDR3 is TGTGCCAGCAGTCCTTTCGGGACTAGCGGGAGGGTATTCAGCACCGGGGAGCTGTTTTTT. Protein product: CASSPFGTSGRVFSTGELFF.

V and J are TRBV18 and TRBJ1-3; 7 positions agree with TRBD1. Germline lookup yields CDR1 KGHSH and CDR2 LQKENI. With 3 bases clipped from V and 4 bases from J, the junction kept 3 bases outside the gene matches. CDR3 size: 14 residues. CDR3 nucleotides: TGTGCCAGCTCACCGGGGACAGACGGAAACACCATATATTTT. It yields the protein CASSPGTDGNTIYF.

The chain's CDR3 is CASSQPGLAGDQDEQFF. CDR3 DNA: TGTGCCAGCAGCCAACCGGGACTAGCGGGAGATCAGGATGAGCAGTTCTTC. This chain joins TRBV7-4 and TRBJ2-1, with TRBD2 identical over 14 bases. This CDR3 is built from 17 residues. Looked up from germline, CDR1 is SGHVT and CDR2 is SQSDAQ. V lost 5 bases to trimming and J lost 8 bases; unmatched junction nucleotides: 11.

The count of this clone is one. The identical CDR3 is also encoded by other nucleotide sequences in the sample. The genes are TRBV18 and TRBJ2-7, with 9 nucleotides matching TRBD1. CDR1 is KGHSH, CDR2 LQKENI, per germline. Unmatched junction bases numbered 6, after V lost 6 bases and J lost 3 bases. The CDR3 consists of 14 residues. The CDR3 nucleotides are TGTGCCAGCTCCCCCGGGACAGGGAGCTACGAGCAGTACTTC. It encodes CASSPGTGSYEQYF. Full variable domain (outside the CDR3, taken from reference TRBV18 and TRBJ2-7): NAGVMQNPRHLVRRRGQEARLRCSPMKGHSHVYWYRQLPEEGLKFMVYLQKENIIDESGMPKERFSAEFPKEGPSILRIQQVVRGDSAAYFCASSPGTGSYEQYFGPGTRLTVT.

This chain links TRBV28 with TRBJ2-7, with D possibly TRBD1 on 6 matching bases. The CDR3 runs 15 residues. V was shortened by 3 bases and J by 2 bases, with 14 bases between the two germline ends. Germline V lookup: CDR1 MDHEN, CDR2 SYDVKM. CDR3 sequence: CASSLWDKDPYEQYF. CDR3 in DNA: TGTGCCAGCAGTTTGTGGGACAAGGACCCCTACGAGCAGTACTTC.

The CDR3 is CASSLVVAGTDTQYF. The CDR3, as DNA: TGTGCCAGCAGCTTAGTGGTAGCGGGCACAGATACGCAGTATTTT. The chain links TRBV7-8 to TRBJ2-3; tentatively, D is TRBD2 (6 bases). Germline CDR1 SGHVS, CDR2 FQNEAQ. The V and J ends lost 1 base and 1 base respectively, with 9 bases between them. The CDR3 consists of 15 residues.

This clone came up a few times. This rearrangement joins TRBV19 to TRBJ2-1; TRBD1 agrees at 9 bases. The CDR3 spans 15 residues. V shed 7 bases and J 3 bases; nucleotides not matched to a gene: 7. The germline V gene encodes CDR1 LNHDA and CDR2 SQIVND (reference sequence). The CDR3 sequence is CASTQGQGYYNEQFF. The CDR3 DNA is TGTGCCAGTACCCAGGGACAGGGTTACTACAATGAGCAGTTCTTC. Using reference TRBV19 and TRBJ2-1 for the parts outside the CDR3, the full variable domain is DGGITQSPKYLFRKEGQNVTLSCEQNLNHDAMYWYRQDPGQGLRLIYYSQIVNDFQKGDIAEGYSVSREKKESFPLTVTSAQKNPTAFYLCASTQGQGYYNEQFFGPGTRLTVL.

The V gene is TRBV7-2, the J gene TRBJ2-7; 11 bases line up with TRBD2. The junction had 2 bases not matched to a gene; V was cut back by 2 bases and J by 5 bases. The germline gives CDR1 SGHTA, CDR2 FQGNSA. The CDR3 has 14 amino acids. CDR3 nucleotide sequence: TGTGCCAGCAGCTTAAAACTAGCGGGAGACGAGCAGTACTTC. Its protein product is CASSLKLAGDEQYF.

The chain links TRBV15 to TRBJ2-5; 7 positions agree with TRBD1. The assigned J gene may be wrong: the sequence end matches TRBJ2-7 better. Germline CDR1 is LNHNV and CDR2 is YYDKDF (reference sequence). The CDR3 contains 14 residues. The CDR3 protein is CATSRATGNYEQYF. The CDR3 DNA follows: TGTGCCACCAGCAGAGCGACAGGGAACTACGAGCAGTACTTC.

This clone was observed a handful of times. This chain links TRBV7-9 with TRBJ1-2; no reliable D call. CDR3 length equals 13 residues. Trimming removed 2 bases from V and 4 bases from J, with 8 bases in between. Germline lookup yields CDR1 SEHNR and CDR2 FQNEAQ (reference sequence). Written as DNA, the CDR3 is TGTGCCAGCAGCTTATTTGAGAGCTATGGCTACACCTTC. This codes for CASSLFESYGYTF. The full variable domain, in which reference TRBV7-9 and TRBJ1-2 provide the parts outside the CDR3, is DTGVSQNPRHKITKRGQNVTFRCDPISEHNRLYWYRQTLGQGPEFLTYFQNEAQLEKSRLLSDRFSAERPKGSFSTLEIQRTEQGDSAMYLCASSLFESYGYTFGSGTRLTVV.

Here the CDR3 DNA reads TGTGCCAGCAGCGAACAGGGGCGCTACAATGAGCAGTTCTTC. Protein product: CASSEQGRYNEQFF. V gene TRBV6-1 combines with J gene TRBJ2-1, with 7 bases lining up with TRBD1. Germline CDR1 is MNHNS and CDR2 is SASEGT. The V segment lost 6 bases and the J segment 3 bases; nucleotides outside the gene matches: 5. The CDR3 sequence is 14 residues long.

The rearrangement joins TRBV4-1 to TRBJ1-3; TRBD1 agrees at 8 bases. V was clipped by 6 bases and J by 4 bases; unmatched bases: 17. Germline V gene data show CDR1 as MGHRA and CDR2 as YSYEKL. This CDR3 contains 18 residues. CDR3 nucleotides: TGCGCCAGCAGTCAAATATTGCGCCGCAGGGGGCAAGGAAACACCATATATTTT. Its translation: CASSQILRRRGQGNTIYF.

This chain links TRBV9 with TRBJ2-5; 10 nucleotides agree with TRBD2. The germline V gene encodes CDR1 SGDLS and CDR2 YYNGEE. Trimming at V came to 0 bases and at J to 5 bases, leaving 13 bases not matched to a gene. This CDR3 contains 18 residues. This chain's CDR3 is CASSVGPTSGIPWETQYF. In DNA form, the CDR3 reads TGTGCCAGCAGCGTAGGACCCACTAGCGGGATCCCATGGGAGACCCAGTACTTC.

The rearrangement uses TRBV27 and TRBJ2-7, with 9 positions matching TRBD1. In germline, CDR1 is MNHEY, CDR2 SMNVEV (reference sequence). With 2 bases clipped from V and 6 bases from J, the junction kept 8 bases outside the gene matches. The CDR3 extends over 15 amino acids. The chain's CDR3 is CASSLAGQGSLEQYF. In DNA form, the CDR3 reads TGTGCCAGCAGTTTAGCGGGACAGGGTAGTCTCGAGCAGTACTTC.

The chain couples TRBV6-5 to TRBJ2-2; D unresolved. CDR1 is MNHEY, CDR2 SVGAGI, per germline. V dropped 7 bases and J dropped 3 bases, with 9 bases sitting between them. This CDR3 is 13 amino acids long. CDR3 coding DNA: TGTGCCAGCACTTCCCCGGACACCGGGGAGCTGTTTTTT. Residues: CASTSPDTGELFF.

The chain links TRBV19 to TRBJ2-5; TRBD2 aligns across 9 bases. The CDR3 extends over 16 amino acids. Germline CDR1 is LNHDA and CDR2 is SQIVND (reference sequence). V dropped 3 bases and J dropped 3; count of bases not matched to a gene: 8. CDR3 coding DNA: TGTGCCAGTAGTATCGGAAAAGCGGGAGGTAAAGAGACCCAGTACTTC. It codes for CASSIGKAGGKETQYF. Supplemented by reference TRBV19 and TRBJ2-5, the full variable domain reads DGGITQSPKYLFRKEGQNVTLSCEQNLNHDAMYWYRQDPGQGLRLIYYSQIVNDFQKGDIAEGYSVSREKKESFPLTVTSAQKNPTAFYLCASSIGKAGGKETQYFGPGTRLLVL.

The rearrangement joins TRBV5-6 to TRBJ2-5; D unclear. Germline loops: CDR1 SGHDT, CDR2 YYEEEE. CDR3 length equals 12 residues. Trimming pared 2 bases from V and 4 bases from J, leaving 6 bases between. The CDR3 coding sequence is TGTGCCAGCAGCTTCCATGTAGAGACCCAGTACTTC. It codes for CASSFHVETQYF.

This sequence joins TRBV5-1 and TRBJ2-7; TRBD1 agrees at 10 bases. Per germline, CDR1 SGHRS and CDR2 YFSETQ. V shed 3 bases and J 3 bases; nucleotides not matched to a gene: 3. The CDR3 covers 14 residues. CDR3 sequence: CASSSGQGDYEQYF. In DNA, the CDR3 is TGCGCCAGCAGCTCTGGACAGGGGGACTACGAGCAGTACTTC.

The chain recombines TRBV28 with TRBJ2-1; 10 bases map to TRBD1. From germline, CDR1 is MDHEN and CDR2 SYDVKM. Trimming removed 5 bases from V and 9 bases from J; junction bases left unmatched: 7. CDR3 length: 14 residues. The CDR3 spells CASSRTGGGSEQFF. In DNA form, the CDR3 reads TGTGCCAGCAGTCGGACAGGGGGTGGCAGTGAGCAGTTCTTC.

This chain connects TRBV27 to TRBJ2-7, with TRBD1 matching over 8 bases. The CDR3 is made up of 14 amino acids. Trimming at V came to 5 bases and at J to 3 bases, leaving 6 bases not matched to a gene. Germline V gives CDR1 MNHEY, CDR2 SMNVEV (reference sequence). The CDR3 sequence is CASSRGTGYYEQYF. DNA of the CDR3: TGTGCCAGCAGTCGTGGGACAGGATACTACGAGCAGTACTTC.